A single sample is the source of the 21 T cell receptor beta chains below, sequenced in a study of CD8 T cells in ankylosing spondylitis. Study outcomes and limitations: Seemingly distinctive of ankylosing spondylitis blood was a TCR beta motif formed by eight highly homologous variants.

The antigens of these receptors remain unknown. TCRdb used MiXCR to reprocess the 5' RACE reads, holding one entry per CDR3 protein. The sample yields around 440,000 distinct CDR3 sequences, more than 15% seen once. Sequences were obtained from blood, either unsorted or a sorted T cell fraction (not recorded which). Receptor source: a male donor with ankylosing spondylitis.

This clonotype was detected many times. This chain joins TRBV4-2 and TRBJ1-1; 7 bases match TRBD1. The CDR3 length is 20 residues. The junction had 21 bases not matched to a gene; V was cut back by 0 bases and J by 5 bases. In germline, CDR1 is LGHNA, CDR2 YNFKEQ. The chain's CDR3 is CASSQDKRQGHKNSRTEAFF. DNA of the CDR3: TGTGCCAGCAGCCAAGATAAGAGACAGGGTCATAAAAATAGTCGGACTGAAGCTTTCTTT.

The J gene is TRBJ2-2, the V gene TRBV11-2; no clear D. The CDR3 extends over 14 amino acids. Trimming pared 4 bases from V and 0 bases from J, leaving 6 bases between. Germline-derived CDR1 and CDR2 are SGHAT and FQNNGV. The CDR3 is CASSSQANTGELFF. The CDR3 DNA sequence: TGTGCCAGCAGCTCCCAGGCGAACACCGGGGAGCTGTTTTTT.

This clonotype was picked up a small number of times. V gene TRBV15 combines with J gene TRBJ2-7; D might be TRBD1 (7 bases). The CDR3 covers 14 residues. Germline CDR1 is LNHNV and CDR2 is YYDKDF (reference sequence). V dropped 5 bases and J dropped 3 bases, with 14 bases sitting between them. The CDR3 sequence: CATSGGTENYEQYF. In DNA form, the CDR3 reads TGTGCCACCAGCGGGGGGACAGAAAACTACGAGCAGTACTTC.

The gene calls are TRBV12-3 or TRBV12-4 and TRBJ1-5; 10 nucleotides match TRBD1. CDR3 length equals 18 residues. The ends lost 11 bases at V and 5 bases at J; junction bases unmatched: 21. CDR3 region: CAFSLALRGQGTHQPQHF. DNA for the CDR3: TGTGCCTTCAGTTTAGCGCTTCGGGGACAGGGGACCCATCAGCCCCAGCATTTT.

The genes are TRBV21-1 and TRBJ1-1; the table's D call TRBD1 went unverified against the DNA. TRBV21-1 is labeled a pseudogene. This CDR3 has 17 residues. The CDR3 sequence is CASFPWGAPGYNTEAFF. DNA for the CDR3: TGTGCCAGCTTCCCCTGGGGGGCCCCGGGGTATAACACTGAAGCTTTCTTT.

The chain uses TRBV2 and TRBJ2-5; D unclear. CDR1 is SNHLY and CDR2 is FYNNEI in the germline V gene. Trimming took off 5 bases at V and 2 bases at J, with 15 bases between the two ends. The CDR3 runs 15 residues. The CDR3 bases are TGTGCCAGCAGTAGAAGAAGTGCCGCGCAAGAGACCCAGTACTTC. It yields the protein CASSRRSAAQETQYF. Based on the CDR3 plus reference TRBV2 and TRBJ2-5, the full variable domain is EPEVTQTPSHQVTQMGQEVILRCVPISNHLYFYWYRQILGQKVEFLVSFYNNEISEKSEIFDDQFSVERPDGSNFTLKIRSTKLEDSAMYFCASSRRSAAQETQYFGPGTRLLVL.

The sample holds many counts of this clonotype. This sequence joins TRBV29-1 and TRBJ1-4; tentatively, D is TRBD1 (6 bases). V was trimmed by 1 base and J by 6 bases, leaving 15 bases between them. Germline values: CDR1 SQVTM, CDR2 ANQGSEA. The CDR3 totals 15 residues. The CDR3 DNA follows: TGCAGCGTTGAAGTTAGGACAGTATCGGATGAAAAACTGTTTTTT. It specifies CSVEVRTVSDEKLFF.

There are a few counts of this clonotype. J is TRBJ1-5 and V is TRBV20-1; D might be TRBD1 (6 bases). Per germline, CDR1 DFQATT and CDR2 SNEGSKA (reference sequence). V was pared by 3 bases and J by 6 bases, with 12 bases between. The CDR3 is 13 amino acids. Written as DNA, the CDR3 is TGCAGTGCTAGTTGGGGGGGCGGTCAGCCCCAGCATTTT. Translation: CSASWGGGQPQHF.

The V call is TRBV11-2, the J call TRBJ2-5; unclear D gene. Germline V gene sequence: CDR1 SGHAT, CDR2 FQNNGV. V was clipped by 2 bases and J by 1 base, with 11 bases between them. There are 15 residues in the CDR3. The CDR3 DNA reads TGTGCCAGCAGCTTACAGTTCGGGTTCCAAGAGACCCAGTACTTC. This gives the protein CASSLQFGFQETQYF.

In this sample, this clonotype turned up a few times. The CDR3 spells CASHEVGRWYEQYF. CDR3 DNA: TGTGCCAGCCATGAAGTGGGAAGGTGGTACGAGCAGTACTTC. The genes are TRBV7-2 and TRBJ2-7; D gene unclear. Trimming shortened V by 8 bases and J by 4 bases, and 18 bases separated the two germline ends. The length of the CDR3 is 14 residues. CDR1 SGHTA and CDR2 FQGNSA come from the germline V gene.

This chain links TRBV4-2 with TRBJ2-5, with D perhaps matching TRBD1 (6 bases). The V gene lost 1 base and the J gene lost 3 bases, with 30 bases spanning the gap. Germline V gene data show CDR1 as LGHNA and CDR2 as YNFKEQ. There are 21 residues in the CDR3. CDR3 loop: CASSQGSKGVGVRGRKETQYF. The CDR3 nucleotides are TGTGCCAGCAGCCAAGGATCTAAGGGCGTCGGGGTGAGGGGGAGAAAAGAGACCCAGTACTTC.

This clonotype was detected a few times. The chain couples TRBV5-1 to TRBJ1-4; D is possibly TRBD1 (6 bases). V lost 7 bases to trimming and J lost 4 bases, with 14 bases between them. CDR1 is SGHRS and CDR2 is YFSETQ in the germline V gene. The CDR3 sequence is 14 residues long. The CDR3 nucleotides are TGCGCCAGCTCGGGGAAGGGGGATAATGAAAAACTGTTTTTT. It codes for CASSGKGDNEKLFF. Complete variable domain (other parts from reference TRBV5-1 and TRBJ1-4): KAGVTQTPRYLIKTRGQQVTLSCSPISGHRSVSWYQQTPGQGLQFLFEYFSETQRNKGNFPGRFSGRQFSNSRSEMNVSTLELGDSALYLCASSGKGDNEKLFFGSGTQLSVL.

The chain joins TRBV3-1 to TRBJ1-1, with a possible D match to TRBD1 (5 bases). Germline CDR1 LGHDT, CDR2 YNNKEL (reference sequence). With 0 bases removed from V and 5 bases from J, the gap between germline ends came to 7 bases. The CDR3 spans 13 residues. CDR3 coding DNA: TGTGCCAGCAGCCAAGACAGGGCAACTGAAGCTTTCTTT. It specifies CASSQDRATEAFF. Full variable domain (missing parts from reference TRBV3-1 and TRBJ1-1): DTAVSQTPKYLVTQMGNDKSIKCEQNLGHDTMYWYKQDSKKFLKIMFSYNNKELIINETVPNRFSPKSPDKAHLNLHINSLELGDSAVYFCASSQDRATEAFFGQGTRLTVV.

This clonotype came up a few times. This chain connects TRBV15 to TRBJ2-2, with D perhaps assigned TRBD1 or TRBD2 (5 bases each). The CDR3 has 16 amino acids. Trimming pared 2 bases from V and 0 bases from J, leaving 10 bases between. Germline CDR1 reads LNHNV; CDR2 reads YYDKDF (reference sequence). This CDR3 reads CATSRPLGANTGELFF. As DNA, the CDR3 is TGTGCCACCAGCAGACCTCTGGGGGCGAACACCGGGGAGCTGTTTTTT. The entire variable domain, with the rest obtained from reference TRBV15 and TRBJ2-2, is as follows: DAMVIQNPRYQVTQFGKPVTLSCSQTLNHNVMYWYQQKSSQAPKLLFHYYDKDFNNEADTPDNFQSRRPNTSFCFLDIRSPGLGDTAMYLCATSRPLGANTGELFFGEGSRLTVL.

The V gene is TRBV7-9, the J gene TRBJ2-1, with D possibly TRBD2 on 6 matching bases. V lost 5 bases, J lost 5 bases, and 16 bases lay in between. The germline V gene has CDR1 SEHNR and CDR2 FQNEAQ (reference sequence). The CDR3 has 15 amino acids. This CDR3 is CASSPLRDSDNEQFF. The CDR3, as DNA: TGTGCCAGCAGCCCACTCCGGGACTCTGACAATGAGCAGTTCTTC.

The chain carries TRBV7-9 and TRBJ2-2, with D maybe TRBD1 (6 bases). The germline CDR1 and CDR2 sequences are SEHNR and FQNEAQ (reference sequence). V lost 7 bases, J lost 0 bases, and 9 bases lay in between. This CDR3 has 14 amino acids. The CDR3 protein is CASMRTANTGELFF. The CDR3 DNA follows: TGTGCCAGCATGAGGACAGCGAACACCGGGGAGCTGTTTTTT.

This clonotype was detected only a few times. The chain is built from TRBV7-2 and TRBJ2-7, with D unresolved. This CDR3 is 11 amino acids long. In germline, CDR1 is SGHTA, CDR2 FQGNSA. V was trimmed by 5 bases and J by 3 bases, leaving 5 bases between them. CDR3 in DNA: TGTGCCAGCAGCATGCTCTACGAGCAGTACTTC. Encoded protein: CASSMLYEQYF.

J is TRBJ2-3 and V is TRBV6-5; 8 nucleotides match TRBD2. Germline CDR1 MNHEY, CDR2 SVGAGI. The CDR3 covers 16 residues. V lost 7 bases, J lost 3 bases, and 12 bases stayed unmatched. CDR3 residues: CASISRAGAGTDTQYF. Here the CDR3 DNA reads TGTGCCAGCATCAGTCGAGCGGGGGCCGGGACAGATACGCAGTATTTT.

This clonotype appeared a few times. This chain links TRBV20-1 with TRBJ1-2; weak D call: TRBD1 (6 bases). The CDR3 consists of 14 residues. V lost 5 bases to trimming and J lost 1 base, with 14 bases between them. The germline V gene encodes CDR1 DFQATT and CDR2 SNEGSKA (reference sequence). This chain's CDR3 is CSASRQEINYGYTF. In DNA, the CDR3 is TGCAGTGCTTCCCGACAGGAGATTAACTATGGCTACACCTTC.

The CDR3 DNA follows: TGCAGTGCTAGACCGCTCCGGGACAGGGGTAGGGATACGCAGTATTTT. This codes for CSARPLRDRGRDTQYF. The J gene is TRBJ2-3, the V gene TRBV20-1; 10 bases are a match to TRBD1. V gave up 2 bases and J gave up 6 bases; unmatched junction bases: 11. The CDR3 extends over 16 amino acids. Germline V gene data show CDR1 as DFQATT and CDR2 as SNEGSKA (reference sequence).

The chain uses TRBV6-5 and TRBJ2-1, with D hard to call. Per the germline V gene, CDR1 is MNHEY and CDR2 is SVGAGI. This CDR3 has 14 residues. V dropped 1 base and J dropped 10 bases, with 14 bases sitting between them. CDR3 DNA sequence: TGTGCCAGCAGTTACTTCGGACCCTTGGGAGAGCAGTTCTTC. Its translation is CASSYFGPLGEQFF.